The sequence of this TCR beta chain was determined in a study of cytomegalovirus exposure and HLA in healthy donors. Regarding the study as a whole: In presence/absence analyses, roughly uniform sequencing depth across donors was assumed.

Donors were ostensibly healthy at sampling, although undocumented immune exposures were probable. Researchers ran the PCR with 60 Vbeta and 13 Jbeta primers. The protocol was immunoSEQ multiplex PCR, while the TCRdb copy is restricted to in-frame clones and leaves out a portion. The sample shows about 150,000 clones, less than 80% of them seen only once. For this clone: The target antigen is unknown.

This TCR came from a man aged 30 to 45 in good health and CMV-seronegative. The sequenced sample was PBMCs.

The chain's CDR3 is CASSPGLGNTEAFF. The CDR3 DNA is TGTGCCAGCAGCCCCGGACTGGGGAACACTGAAGCTTTCTTT. The rearrangement links TRBV7-2 to TRBJ1-1; no firm D call. V was clipped by 5 bases and J by 1 base, with 11 bases between them. The CDR3 sequence is 14 residues long. Germline loops: CDR1 SGHTA, CDR2 FQGNSA.